This TCR beta chain stems from a study of T cells in Graves' hyperthyroidism and ophthalmopathy (dated by TCRdb to between 2018 and 2021). Regarding the study in general: Peripheral blood was collected at initial diagnosis, before any treatment. An independent validation cohort of under 20 hyperthyroidism patients and approximately 17 patients who later progressed to ophthalmopathy tested prospective prediction of ophthalmopathy. In six Graves' hyperthyroidism patients, the study also compared T-cell repertoires from thyroid tissue with T-cell repertoires from blood. To identify TCR V-J signatures that set the groups apart, the researchers used a discovery cohort of 100 or so patients, made up of 43 with Graves' ophthalmopathy and some 60 with stable Graves' hyperthyroidism. After blood sampling, hyperthyroidism patients were treated with methimazole at a starting dose of 30 mg daily, and ophthalmopathy patients were treated with high-dose intravenous methylprednisolone. The 95 to 100 discovery patients were randomly divided into training and test sets at a 7:3 ratio. The paper reports TCR Vbeta CDR3 sequencing of more than 120 peripheral blood samples: around 41 ophthalmopathy, roughly 74 hyperthyroidism and approximately 17 progressor patients. Beyond this particular receptor, the publication reports: Most expanded thyroid clonotypes (frequency above 0.001) were also detected in blood, a finding suggesting that blood repertoires may reflect thyroid immune responses. No statistical method was used to set the sample size in advance, and investigators knew the group allocation. In cross-validation, a model built on a 13 V-J signature told ophthalmopathy apart from stable hyperthyroidism with 87.88% sensitivity and 81% to 82% specificity, and in testing the same model reached 80%/75%. In validation, the model predicted progression to ophthalmopathy with about 71% sensitivity and 72% to 75% specificity, a median of around 6.6 months before onset.

Hyperthyroidism patients were newly diagnosed, had a disease duration of under 2 months, and were aged 18 to 65 years. Any patient with an uncontrolled infection, another autoimmune disease, pregnancy or lactation was excluded. Diagnoses were based on clinical symptoms, serum thyroxine and TRAb, thyroid ultrasound and orbital computed tomography. Blood from progressor patients was drawn when they were first diagnosed with hyperthyroidism, before any ophthalmopathy symptoms appeared. PBMCs were separated from approximately 10 ml of fresh peripheral blood using Ficoll-Paque density gradient centrifugation. Progressor patients were first diagnosed with Graves' hyperthyroidism and then developed ophthalmopathy during follow-up. Total RNA was extracted using Trizol reagent, and RNA quality was assessed on an Agilent 2100 Bioanalyzer. From the germline V gene, CDR1 is MNHEY and CDR2 is SVGEGT. The CDR3 numbers 13 residues from cysteine through phenylalanine. Solely the CDR3 DNA is kept, with 39 bases framed from the first base. Trimming takes 10 bases from V and 0 bases from J, and the germline ends sit 10 bases apart.

For this clonotype: Its binding antigen is unknown. Base qualities were left out, and no much larger clone turns up one base away.

The TCR beta CDR3 regions were amplified from RNA transcripts. A first-round RT-PCR of the TCR CDR3 used the HTBI primer set with the Qiagen OneStep RT-PCR kit. Libraries were constructed in a second round of multiplex PCR, after which size selection and purification were carried out. Libraries were sequenced paired-end with 100 bp reads on an Illumina HiSeq2000. In the authors' own workflow: SOAPnuke was used to process the raw data, throwing out any read that contained adapters or uncalled bases, had a mean Phred below 15, or lacked an exact constant-primer or identifier match. COPE v1.2.5 was used to merge the high-quality paired reads, and each unique nucleotide sequence was defined as a clonotype. MiTCR v1.1 was used to align the clonotypes against IMGT TRBV, TRBD and TRBJ reference segments. Only V-J combinations with frequency above 0.0001, covering about 99% of repertoires, were analysed. A TCS score was defined as the ratio between F50 (clonal expansion) and ExV (chaos), using BLOSUM62-based TCRdist between CDR3 peptides within each V-J. Welch's t-statistics and random forest reduced roughly 540 V-J features to 13, which were used in a naive Bayes classifier (R e1071). TCRdb ran its own pipeline on the public reads, namely fastp trimming at Q25 and MiXCR clone calling, and kept in-frame beta chains. Each entry merges the rows of one CDR3 protein and shows their most common DNA and genes. The V and J calls and clone size are TCRdb's, not the authors'. This sample holds under 350,000 distinct CDR3 sequences; around a quarter were observed only once. Roughly 24% of the sample goes to the ten largest clones.

The TCR comes from a man aged 40-55 years with Graves' hyperthyroidism that later progressed to Graves' ophthalmopathy. This chain joins TRBV6-2 or TRBV6-3 to TRBJ1-3, with the D gene uncertain. Sequencing input: blood. The DNA is as follows: TGTGCCACCGCGCTCGACTCTGGAAACACCATATATTTT. Translated, it reads CATALDSGNTIYF.